The rows below give T cell receptor beta chains drawn from one sample of a study of cytomegalovirus exposure and HLA in healthy donors. Repertoires were generated with immunoSEQ multiplex PCR, while TCRdb's copy carries only in-frame clones and drops some. This sample carries some 67,000 clones, about 82% of them seen once, and the ten largest clones take just under 3%. Sequencing was done on a sample of PBMCs. The receptors stem from a woman younger than 45 in good health and CMV-seronegative. CDR3s include the opening cysteine and the closing phenylalanine or tryptophan. D genes are given only for firm matches. The listing skips clone size in some rows; elsewhere it reads once, few, many or a size class.

size	V	J	D	DNA	CDR3
once	TRBV11-2	TRBJ2-5	NA	TGTGCCAGCAGGGGCAATGTCGGCGGGGAGACCCAGTACTTC	CASRGNVGGETQYF
NA	TRBV28	TRBJ1-1	NA	TGTGCCAGCAGTTCCCGACAGATTTCAAACACTGAAGCTTTCTTT	CASSSRQISNTEAFF
NA	TRBV19	TRBJ1-1	NA	TGTGCCAGTAGTATGTCGCGTGACACTGAAGCTTTCTTT	CASSMSRDTEAFF
NA	TRBV7-8	TRBJ2-5	NA	TGTGCCAGCAGCCTAAGGCGGACACAAGAGACCCAGTACTTC	CASSLRRTQETQYF
NA	TRBV6-5	TRBJ1-2	NA	TGTGCCAGCAGGAAACGGGTACAGGGTGACTATGGCTACACCTTC	CASRKRVQGDYGYTF
few	TRBV6-4	TRBJ1-4	TRBD1	TGTGCCAGCAGCCGGGACAGGGATGAAAAACTGTTTTTT	CASSRDRDEKLFF
NA	TRBV6-1	TRBJ2-1	TRBD1	TGTGCCAGCAGTGGCAACCCCGGGACAGGGGATGGGAATGAGCAGTTCTTC	CASSGNPGTGDGNEQFF
NA	TRBV11-3	TRBJ2-5	TRBD1	TGTGCCAGCAGCCTAGGGGGACAGGGTGTAGAGACCCAGTACTTC	CASSLGGQGVETQYF
NA	TRBV19	TRBJ1-1	TRBD1	TGTGCCAGTACCCCCGGTGGGGCAGGGGGGTTGAACACTGAAGCTTTCTTT	CASTPGGAGGLNTEAFF
NA	TRBV5-1	TRBJ1-5	NA	TGCGCCAGCAGCTTGGGGACAGCTAATCAGCCCCAGCATTTT	CASSLGTANQPQHF
NA	TRBV5-4	TRBJ2-7	NA	TGTGCCAGCAGTCGCCCGGGAAGGACCTACGAGCAGTACTTC	CASSRPGRTYEQYF
NA	TRBV7-9	TRBJ2-3	NA	TGTGCCAGCAGCCCCGCGGCGGGGTCAAATACGCAGTATTTT	CASSPAAGSNTQYF
NA	TRBV19	TRBJ2-1	NA	TGTGCCAGTAGTCCCCCGGGGACTTATTATTTACCCTACAATGAGCAGTTCTTC	CASSPPGTYYLPYNEQFF
NA	TRBV10-1	TRBJ1-2	NA	TGCGCCAGCAGTGAGTCGGAAACAGGGCCCAACTATGGCTACACCTTC	CASSESETGPNYGYTF
NA	TRBV19	TRBJ1-1	NA	TGTGCCAGTAGCCGCGCAGGGGTCACTGAAGCTTTCTTT	CASSRAGVTEAFF